The 11 T cell receptor beta chains presented below share a single source sample, sequenced in a study of cytomegalovirus exposure and HLA in healthy donors. The data were produced by immunoSEQ multiplex PCR, yet TCRdb's version contains in-frame clones alone and is incomplete. The sample holds 150,000 or so clones, approximately 92% seen once. Sequencing input: PBMCs. These receptors came from a young woman in good health and CMV-seropositive.

This clone was found once. The V gene is TRBV7-9, the J gene TRBJ2-5; D is uncertain. CDR1 is SEHNR, CDR2 FQNEAQ, per germline (reference sequence). The CDR3 runs 15 residues. Trimming cost V 5 bases and J 2 bases, with 15 bases left between them. In DNA, the CDR3 is TGTGCCAGCAGCCGAAACTTTGGGCCACAAGAGACCCAGTACTTC. Amino acids: CASSRNFGPQETQYF.

The chain has TRBV30 and TRBJ1-5; D gene ambiguous. The CDR3 contains 14 residues. The V gene lost 2 bases and the J gene lost 0 bases, with 8 bases spanning the gap. The germline gives CDR1 GTSNPN, CDR2 SVGIG (reference sequence). CDR3 region: CAWSREYSNQPQHF. The DNA for the CDR3 is TGTGCCTGGAGTCGGGAATATAGCAATCAGCCCCAGCATTTT.

The gene calls are TRBV6-5 and TRBJ1-2; maybe TRBD1 (5 bases). The germline V gene encodes CDR1 MNHEY and CDR2 SVGAGI. This CDR3 spans 14 amino acids. Trimming shortened V by 2 bases and J by 4 bases, and 11 bases separated the two germline ends. The CDR3 bases are TGTGCCAGCAGTTACGGGCAGGGAATCTATGGCTACACCTTC. Encoded protein: CASSYGQGIYGYTF.

The chain is built from TRBV19 and TRBJ1-1; TRBD1 agrees at 7 bases. The CDR3 has 15 residues. Germline loops: CDR1 LNHDA, CDR2 SQIVND (reference sequence). Losses at the gene ends were 5 bases for V and 3 bases for J; bases not matched to a gene: 9. The CDR3 region has the DNA TGTGCCAGTAGTTCCCTGAGGGGGCGAGACACTGAAGCTTTCTTT. Translation gives CASSSLRGRDTEAFF.

The V gene is TRBV5-1, the J gene TRBJ2-3, with 14 bases fitting TRBD2. Per germline, CDR1 SGHRS and CDR2 YFSETQ. Trimming cost V 3 bases and J 1 base; bases outside gene matches: 4. The CDR3 extends over 17 amino acids. The CDR3 protein is CASSSTSGGAGTDTQYF. The DNA of the CDR3 is TGCGCCAGCAGCTCGACTAGCGGGGGGGCTGGCACAGATACGCAGTATTTT.

The rearrangement links TRBV2 to TRBJ2-7; TRBD2 is a possible D gene (6 bases). From germline, CDR1 is SNHLY and CDR2 FYNNEI. Trimming left V 11 bases short and J 4 bases short, with 15 bases between. This CDR3 spans 12 amino acids. CDR3 DNA sequence: TGTGCCGTTGGCGGGGCGGAATACGAGCAGTACTTC. Residues: CAVGGAEYEQYF. Based on the CDR3 plus reference TRBV2 and TRBJ2-7, the full variable domain is EPEVTQTPSHQVTQMGQEVILRCVPISNHLYFYWYRQILGQKVEFLVSFYNNEISEKSEIFDDQFSVERPDGSNFTLKIRSTKLEDSAMYFCAVGGAEYEQYFGPGTRLTVT.

The V gene is TRBV7-2, the J gene TRBJ2-5; 9 nucleotides line up with TRBD2. Germline V gene lookup returns CDR1 SGHTA and CDR2 FQGNSA. J gave up 7 bases and V 4 bases, and 13 bases lay outside the gene matches. This CDR3 has 16 residues. Here the CDR3 DNA reads TGTGCCAGCAGCTATACTTCAGCGGGGGGATCTGGGACCCAGTACTTC. Translation gives CASSYTSAGGSGTQYF.

V gene TRBV7-9 combines with J gene TRBJ2-7; TRBD1 matches at 7 bases. This CDR3 is 15 amino acids long. Looked up from germline, CDR1 is SEHNR and CDR2 is FQNEAQ (reference sequence). J lost 4 bases, V lost 4 bases, and 10 bases had no gene match. The CDR3 sequence: CASSSGWDRPYEQYF. The CDR3 DNA reads TGTGCCAGCAGCTCAGGGTGGGACAGACCTTACGAGCAGTACTTC. The full variable domain, its missing parts supplied by reference TRBV7-9 and TRBJ2-7, is DTGVSQNPRHKITKRGQNVTFRCDPISEHNRLYWYRQTLGQGPEFLTYFQNEAQLEKSRLLSDRFSAERPKGSFSTLEIQRTEQGDSAMYLCASSSGWDRPYEQYFGPGTRLTVT.

The chain carries TRBV28 and TRBJ1-3; 8 bases line up with TRBD1. The CDR3 is 14 residues long. Unmatched junction bases numbered 8, after V lost 4 bases and J lost 9 bases. Germline loops: CDR1 MDHEN, CDR2 SYDVKM. The DNA for the CDR3 is TGTGCCAGCAGTTACCCGGACAGGGAGCGCACCATATATTTT. This codes for CASSYPDRERTIYF.

The chain couples TRBV28 to TRBJ1-1; perhaps TRBD1 as D (6 bases). Trimming stripped 4 bases from V and 4 bases from J, with 19 bases between. The CDR3 covers 16 residues. Germline-derived CDR1 and CDR2 are MDHEN and SYDVKM. The DNA for the CDR3 is TGTGCCAGCAGTTCGGGGATGACAGGTTGGGCCACTGAAGCTTTCTTT. This gives the protein CASSSGMTGWATEAFF.

Concerning this clone: Germline is not matched at one junction end, which may reflect a read error. The chain joins TRBV7-3 to TRBJ2-1; TRBD2 aligns across 10 bases. The CDR3 is 14 amino acids. Germline V gene data show CDR1 as SGHTA and CDR2 as FQGTGA. Written as DNA, the CDR3 is TGTGCCAGCAGCTTAAGTAGCGGGGGGCCCCCTAGGATCTTC. Amino acids: CASSLSSGGPPRIF. The full variable domain, its missing parts supplied by reference TRBV7-3 and TRBJ2-1, is GAGVSQTPSNKVTEKGKYVELRCDPISGHTALYWYRQSLGQGPEFLIYFQGTGAADDSGLPNDRFFAVRPEGSVSTLKIQRTERGDSAVYLCASSLSSGGPPRIFGPGTRLTVL.